Sequencing of this TCR beta chain was carried out in a study of CXCR3-negative and CXCR3-positive naive CD8 T cells (dated by TCRdb to about 2019). Concerning the study at large: Roughly 150 million TRB reads were obtained in total, roughly 1.5 +/- 0.3 million reads per library. Diversity and physicochemical repertoire analyses covered roughly eleven donors pooled from two independent experiments. TRBV-TRBJ cluster analysis included naive subsets from about 5 donors and memory cells from 3 donors. Overall study outcomes, separate from this receptor: Freshly isolated PBMCs were used for most assays because CXCR3 expression partially decreased after cryopreservation. Because surface CD5, which is linked to self-reactivity in mice, was comparable between the naive subsets, TCR interaction strength was also inferred from the physicochemical properties of TRB CDR3s. Similar TRBV-TRBJ usage was shown by naive CXCR3-negative and CXCR3-positive cells from the same donor, whereas distinct patterns were shown by memory cells. Repertoire diversity was comparably high in both naive subsets but much lower in memory CD8+ T cells. TRB CDR3s from CXCR3-positive naive cells showed higher hydrophobicity (lower Kidera factor 4), lower energy, and higher strength and volume indices than CXCR3-negative naive cells.

About this clonotype itself: This clone's antigen is unknown.

The CDR3 holds 16 amino acids from the cysteine to the phenylalanine. The DNA sequence is not available. CDR1 SGHNT and CDR2 YENEEA were looked up in the germline V gene. For each CD8+ T cell subset, flow sorting was done in triplicate, and a few hundred thousand cells per subset went directly into RLT lysis buffer. Naive CD8+ T cells were defined stringently as CD45RO-CCR7+CD27+CD95- to exclude memory contaminants. Peripheral blood mononuclear cells were isolated from buffy coats using standard density gradient centrifugation. A FACSAria III was used to flow-sort naive CD8+ T cells into CXCR3-negative and CXCR3-positive populations. Total RNA was extracted from sorted cells with an RNeasy Mini Kit. Sequenced using a NextSeq 550. The Human TCR Profiling Kit (MiLaboratory) was used to make UMI-labeled 5' RACE TRB cDNA libraries. The full amount of extracted RNA was used for cDNA synthesis, and the full amount of resulting cDNA was used for PCR amplification. The libraries were made side by side, with each library going through the same number of PCR cycles. The study's own analysis went as follows. MIGEC and MiXCR extracted about 53,000 +/- 10,000 unique UMI-labeled TRB cDNA molecules per library, requiring at least two reads per UMI. Each library averaged 40,000 +/- 10,000 functional in-frame TRB CDR3 nucleotide clonotypes without stop codons. Diversity metrics, including normalized Shannon-Wiener and Chao1, were computed in VDJtools after downsampling to 5000 UMI-labeled TRB molecules per sample. VDJtools computed clonotype-size-weighted physicochemical properties of the central five CDR3 residues: interaction energy, strength, volume and Kidera factor 4. TCRdb reanalyzed the reads, keeping one entry per CDR3 protein sequence and omitting DNA. TCRdb assigned the V and J calls; the authors' analysis was not used. This sample's clone table shows 150,000 to 170,000 distinct CDR3 sequences. The top ten clonotypes cover around 0.5% of the sample.

This receptor chain uses TRBV11-3 and TRBJ2-2; TCRdb proposes TRBD1, but this gene call is untestable without DNA. This TCR came from a human donor in good health. Some clones in this sample may be carry-over from other donors' samples. The specimen was naive CXCR3+ CD8+ T cells from blood. The cell subset or site label corresponds to: CD45RO-CCR7+CD27+CD95- naive CD8+ T cells expressing CXCR3 (TNR3+). The CDR3 has the sequence CASSLVRTTNTGELFF.